This T cell receptor beta chain was retrieved from a study of OX40 agonist ivuxolimab in advanced cancers. Study-level background: Eligibility rules accepted prior anti-PD-1, anti-PD-L1 or anti-CTLA-4 therapy, and under 45% had some. Study conclusions and caveats: Average numbers of expanded clones were greater in CD8+ T cells than in CD4+.

Profiled with immunoSEQ multiplex PCR; TCRdb holds only in-frame clones, not every one. The data hold more than 55,000 clones, with around 82% observed a single time. Germline trimming cut 6 bases from V and 4 bases from J; bases unmatched to any gene: 5. The length of the CDR3 is 13 residues. The V gene's germline CDR1 is SNHLY and CDR2 FYNNEI. Note on this clone: Its antigen remains unknown.

The chain joins TRBV2 to TRBJ1-2, with 7 nucleotides matching TRBD1. This TCR was recovered from an adult with an advanced solid tumor such as melanoma, head and neck, liver or kidney cancer. Here the sequenced sample was CD4+ or CD8+ T cells sorted from blood, taken in a trial of the OX40 agonist ivuxolimab. The DNA of the CDR3 is TGTGCCAGCAGCCGACAGGGAGCCTATGGCTACACCTTC. Protein sequence: CASSRQGAYGYTF.